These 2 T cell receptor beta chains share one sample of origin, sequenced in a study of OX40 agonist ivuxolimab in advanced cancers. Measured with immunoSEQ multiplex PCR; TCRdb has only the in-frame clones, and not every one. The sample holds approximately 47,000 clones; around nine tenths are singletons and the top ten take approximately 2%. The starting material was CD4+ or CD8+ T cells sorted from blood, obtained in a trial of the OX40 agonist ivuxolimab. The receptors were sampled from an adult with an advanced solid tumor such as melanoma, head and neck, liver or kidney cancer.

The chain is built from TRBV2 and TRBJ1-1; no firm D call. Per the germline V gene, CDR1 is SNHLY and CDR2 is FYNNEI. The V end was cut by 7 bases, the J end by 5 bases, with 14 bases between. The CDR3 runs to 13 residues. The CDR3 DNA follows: TGTGCCAGCAAATCGGACGGGAATACTGAAGCTTTCTTT. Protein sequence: CASKSDGNTEAFF.

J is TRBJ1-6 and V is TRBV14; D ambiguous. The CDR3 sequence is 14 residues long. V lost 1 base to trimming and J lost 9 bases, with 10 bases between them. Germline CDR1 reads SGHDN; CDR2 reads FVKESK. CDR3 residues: CASSQGTISSPLHF. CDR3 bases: TGTGCCAGCAGCCAAGGGACTATAAGTTCACCCCTCCACTTT. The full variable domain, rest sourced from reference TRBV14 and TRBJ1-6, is EAGVTQFPSHSVIEKGQTVTLRCDPISGHDNLYWYRRVMGKEIKFLLHFVKESKQDESGMPNNRFLAERTGGTYSTLKVQPAELEDSGVYFCASSQGTISSPLHFGNGTRLTVT.